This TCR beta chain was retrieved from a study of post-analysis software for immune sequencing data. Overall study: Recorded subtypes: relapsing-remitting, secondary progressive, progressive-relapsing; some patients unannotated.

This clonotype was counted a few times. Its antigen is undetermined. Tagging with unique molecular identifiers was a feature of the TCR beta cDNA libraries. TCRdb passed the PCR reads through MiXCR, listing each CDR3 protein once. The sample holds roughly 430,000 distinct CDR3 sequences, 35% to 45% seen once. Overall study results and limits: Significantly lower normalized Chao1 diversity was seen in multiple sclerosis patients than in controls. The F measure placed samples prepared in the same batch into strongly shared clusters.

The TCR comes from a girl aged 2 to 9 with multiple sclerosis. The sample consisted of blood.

The CDR3 sequence is CASSQESGTGFRYEQYF. CDR3 nucleotides: TGCGCCAGCAGCCAAGAATCAGGGACAGGGTTTCGCTACGAGCAGTACTTC. This chain uses TRBV4-1 with TRBJ2-7, with 9 nucleotides matching TRBD1. Germline assignment: CDR1 MGHRA and CDR2 YSYEKL. The CDR3 covers 17 residues. V dropped 0 bases and J dropped 3; count of bases not matched to a gene: 9.